This T cell receptor (beta chain) derives from a study of blood T cell repertoires in COVID-19. This CDR3 contains 16 residues. The V and J ends lost 6 bases and 0 bases respectively, with 15 bases between them. The germline V gene has CDR1 LGHDT and CDR2 YNNKEL (reference sequence). TCRdb's copy holds only in-frame clones and misses some; the assay was immunoSEQ multiplex PCR. The data hold 35,000 to 50,000 clones, with approximately 80% observed a single time. The chain couples TRBV3-1 (or the pseudogene TRBV3-2) to TRBJ2-1, with a weak D call TRBD2 (6 bases). Input material: peripheral blood. This clonotype was sampled from a woman older than 75 with acute or convalescent COVID-19. Here the CDR3 reads CASSRSSGDSYNEQFF. The CDR3 nucleotides read TGTGCCAGCAGTCGCTCTTCGGGGGACTCCTACAATGAGCAGTTCTTC.